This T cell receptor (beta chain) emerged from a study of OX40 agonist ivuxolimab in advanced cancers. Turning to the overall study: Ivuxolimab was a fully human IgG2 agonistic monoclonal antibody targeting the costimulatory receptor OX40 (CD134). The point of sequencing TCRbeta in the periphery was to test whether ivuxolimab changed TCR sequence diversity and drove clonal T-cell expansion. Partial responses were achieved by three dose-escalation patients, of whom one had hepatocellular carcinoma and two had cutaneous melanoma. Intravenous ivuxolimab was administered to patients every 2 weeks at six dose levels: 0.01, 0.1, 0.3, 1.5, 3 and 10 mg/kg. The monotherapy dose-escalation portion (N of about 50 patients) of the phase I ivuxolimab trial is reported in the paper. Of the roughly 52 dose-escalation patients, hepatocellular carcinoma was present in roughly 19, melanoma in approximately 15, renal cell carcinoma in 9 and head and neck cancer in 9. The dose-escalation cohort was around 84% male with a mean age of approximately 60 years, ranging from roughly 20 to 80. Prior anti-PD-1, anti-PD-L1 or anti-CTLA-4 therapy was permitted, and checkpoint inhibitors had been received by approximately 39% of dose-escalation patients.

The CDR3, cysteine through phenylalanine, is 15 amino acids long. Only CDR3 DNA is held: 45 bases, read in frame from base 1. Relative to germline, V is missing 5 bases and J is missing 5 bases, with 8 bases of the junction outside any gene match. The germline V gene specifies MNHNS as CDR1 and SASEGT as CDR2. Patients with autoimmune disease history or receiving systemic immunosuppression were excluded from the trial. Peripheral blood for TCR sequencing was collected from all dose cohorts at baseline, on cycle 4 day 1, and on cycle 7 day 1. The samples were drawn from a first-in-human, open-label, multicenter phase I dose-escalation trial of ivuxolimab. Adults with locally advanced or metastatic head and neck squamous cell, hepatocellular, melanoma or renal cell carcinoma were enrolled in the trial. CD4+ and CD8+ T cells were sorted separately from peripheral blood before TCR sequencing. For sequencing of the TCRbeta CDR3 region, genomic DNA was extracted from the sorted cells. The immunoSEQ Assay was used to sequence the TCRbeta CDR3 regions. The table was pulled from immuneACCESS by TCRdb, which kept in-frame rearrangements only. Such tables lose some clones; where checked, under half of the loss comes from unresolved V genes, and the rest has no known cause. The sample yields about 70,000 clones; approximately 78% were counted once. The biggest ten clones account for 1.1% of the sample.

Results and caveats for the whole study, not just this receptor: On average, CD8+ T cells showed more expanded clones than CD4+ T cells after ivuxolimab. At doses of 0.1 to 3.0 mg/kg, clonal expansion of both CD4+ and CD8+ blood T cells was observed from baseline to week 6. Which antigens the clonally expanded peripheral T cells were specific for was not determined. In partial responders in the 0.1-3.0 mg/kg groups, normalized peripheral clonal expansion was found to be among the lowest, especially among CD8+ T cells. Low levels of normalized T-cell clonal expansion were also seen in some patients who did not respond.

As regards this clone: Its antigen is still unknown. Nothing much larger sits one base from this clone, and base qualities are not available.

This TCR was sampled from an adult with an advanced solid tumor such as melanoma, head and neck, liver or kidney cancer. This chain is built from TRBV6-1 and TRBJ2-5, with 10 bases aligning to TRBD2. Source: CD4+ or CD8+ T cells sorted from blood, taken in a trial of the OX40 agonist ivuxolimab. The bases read TGTGCCAGCAGTCCTTCTAGCGGGGGTAGGGAGACCCAGTACTTC. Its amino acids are CASSPSSGGRETQYF.